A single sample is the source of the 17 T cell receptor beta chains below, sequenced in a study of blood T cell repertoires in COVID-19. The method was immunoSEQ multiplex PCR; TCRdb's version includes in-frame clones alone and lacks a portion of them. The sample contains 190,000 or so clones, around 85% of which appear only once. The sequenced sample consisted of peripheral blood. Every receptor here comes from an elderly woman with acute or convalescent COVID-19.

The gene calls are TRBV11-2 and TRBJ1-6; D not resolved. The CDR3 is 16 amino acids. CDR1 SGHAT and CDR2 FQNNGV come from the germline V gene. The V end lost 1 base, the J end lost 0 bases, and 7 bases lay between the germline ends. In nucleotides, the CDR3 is TGTGCCAGCAGCTTAGGGGCGAGCTCCTATAATTCACCCCTCCACTTT. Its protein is CASSLGASSYNSPLHF. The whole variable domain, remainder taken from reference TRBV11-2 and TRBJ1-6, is EAGVAQSPRYKIIEKRQSVAFWCNPISGHATLYWYQQILGQGPKLLIQFQNNGVVDDSQLPKDRFSAERLKGVDSTLKIQPAKLEDSAVYLCASSLGASSYNSPLHFGNGTRLTVT.

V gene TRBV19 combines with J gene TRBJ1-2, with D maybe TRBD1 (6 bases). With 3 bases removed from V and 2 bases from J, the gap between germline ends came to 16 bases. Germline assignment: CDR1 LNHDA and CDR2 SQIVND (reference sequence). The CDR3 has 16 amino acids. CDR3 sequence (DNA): TGTGCCAGTAGTATGGGCAGGGGATTCGAGAACTATGGCTACACCTTC. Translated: CASSMGRGFENYGYTF.

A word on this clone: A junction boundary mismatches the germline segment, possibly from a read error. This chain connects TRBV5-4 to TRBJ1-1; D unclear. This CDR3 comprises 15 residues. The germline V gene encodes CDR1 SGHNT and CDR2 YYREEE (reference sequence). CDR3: CASGFGGRENTEAFF. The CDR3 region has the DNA TGTGCCAGCGGCTTCGGTGGCCGGGAGAACACTGAAGCTTTCTTT. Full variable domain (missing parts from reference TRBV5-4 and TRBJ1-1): ETGVTQSPTHLIKTRGQQVTLRCSSQSGHNTVSWYQQALGQGPQFIFQYYREEENGRGNFPPRFSGLQFPNYSSELNVNALELDDSALYLCASGFGGRENTEAFFGQGTRLTVV.

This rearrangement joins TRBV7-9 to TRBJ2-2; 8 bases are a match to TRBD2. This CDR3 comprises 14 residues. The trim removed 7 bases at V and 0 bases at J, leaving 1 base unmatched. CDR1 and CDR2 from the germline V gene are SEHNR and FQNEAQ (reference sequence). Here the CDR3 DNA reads TGTGCCAGCATCGGGGGGGCGAACACCGGGGAGCTGTTTTTT. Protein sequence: CASIGGANTGELFF.

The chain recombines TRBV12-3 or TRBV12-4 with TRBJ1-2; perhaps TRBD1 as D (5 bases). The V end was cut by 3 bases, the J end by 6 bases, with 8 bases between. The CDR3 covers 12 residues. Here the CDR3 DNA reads TGTGCCAGCAGTTTGGGGGGACATGGCTACACCTTC. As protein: CASSLGGHGYTF.

This CDR3 reads CASKGVAKNIQYF. Here the CDR3 DNA reads TGTGCCAGCAAAGGAGTAGCCAAAAACATTCAGTACTTC. This chain joins TRBV2 and TRBJ2-4; no clear D gene. There are 13 residues in the CDR3. Trimming removed 7 bases at V and 0 bases at J, with 7 bases between. Germline lookup yields CDR1 SNHLY and CDR2 FYNNEI.

The CDR3 protein is CASSLARGPYEQYF. CDR3 in DNA: TGTGCCAGCAGCCTCGCCAGGGGGCCATACGAGCAGTACTTC. The chain combines TRBV7-2 with TRBJ2-7; 8 bases agree with TRBD1. This CDR3 is built from 14 residues. Germline V gene lookup returns CDR1 SGHTA and CDR2 FQGNSA. The J segment lost 4 bases and the V segment lost 5 bases, leaving 7 bases of the junction unmatched.

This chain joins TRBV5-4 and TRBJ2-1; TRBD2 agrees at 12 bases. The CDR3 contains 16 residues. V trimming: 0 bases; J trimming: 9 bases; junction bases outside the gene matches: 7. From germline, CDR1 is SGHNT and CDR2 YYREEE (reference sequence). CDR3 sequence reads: CASSLGWTSGVREQFF. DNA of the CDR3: TGTGCCAGCAGCTTGGGATGGACTAGCGGGGTTCGTGAGCAGTTCTTC.

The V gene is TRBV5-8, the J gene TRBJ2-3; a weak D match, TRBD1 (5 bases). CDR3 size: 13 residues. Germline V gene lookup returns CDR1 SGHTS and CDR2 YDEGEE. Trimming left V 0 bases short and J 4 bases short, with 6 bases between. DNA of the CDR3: TGTGCCAGCAGCTTGGGGGGCGCAGATACGCAGTATTTT. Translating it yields CASSLGGADTQYF.

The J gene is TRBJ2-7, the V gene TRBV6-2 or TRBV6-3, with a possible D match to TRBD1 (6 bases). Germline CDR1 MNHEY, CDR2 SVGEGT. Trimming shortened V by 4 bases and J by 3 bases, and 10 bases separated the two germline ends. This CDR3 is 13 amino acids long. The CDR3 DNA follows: TGTGCCAGCAGTTGGACAGCTTACTACGAGCAGTACTTC. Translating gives CASSWTAYYEQYF.

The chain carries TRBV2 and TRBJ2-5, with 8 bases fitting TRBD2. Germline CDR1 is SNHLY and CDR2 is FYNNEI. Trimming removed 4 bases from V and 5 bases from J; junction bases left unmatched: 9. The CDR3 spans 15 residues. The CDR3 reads CASSVRRGGPETQYF. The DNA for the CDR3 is TGTGCCAGCAGTGTAAGACGGGGGGGCCCGGAGACCCAGTACTTC.

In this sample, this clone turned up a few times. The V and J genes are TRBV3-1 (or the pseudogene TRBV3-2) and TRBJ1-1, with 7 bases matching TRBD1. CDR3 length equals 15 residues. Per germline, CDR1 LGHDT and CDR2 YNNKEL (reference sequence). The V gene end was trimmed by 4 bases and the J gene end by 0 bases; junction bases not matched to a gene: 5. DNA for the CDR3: TGTGCCAGCAGCCCGGACAGGAGGATGAACACTGAAGCTTTCTTT. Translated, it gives CASSPDRRMNTEAFF.

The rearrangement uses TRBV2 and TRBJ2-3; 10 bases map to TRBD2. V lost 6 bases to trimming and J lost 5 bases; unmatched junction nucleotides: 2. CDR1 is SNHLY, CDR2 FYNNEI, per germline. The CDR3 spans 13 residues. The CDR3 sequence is CASRLAGEDTQYF. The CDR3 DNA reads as TGTGCCAGCAGGCTAGCGGGAGAAGATACGCAGTATTTT.

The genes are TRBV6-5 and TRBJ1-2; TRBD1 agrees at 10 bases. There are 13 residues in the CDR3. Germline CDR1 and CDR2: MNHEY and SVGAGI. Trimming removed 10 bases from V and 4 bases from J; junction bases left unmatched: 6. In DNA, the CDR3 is TGTGCCACCAAGACAGGGGGCTTCTATGGCTACACCTTC. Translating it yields CATKTGGFYGYTF.

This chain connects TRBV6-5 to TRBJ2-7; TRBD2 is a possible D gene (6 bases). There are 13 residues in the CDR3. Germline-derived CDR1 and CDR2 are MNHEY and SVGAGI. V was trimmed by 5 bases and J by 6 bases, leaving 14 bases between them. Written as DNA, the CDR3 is TGTGCCAGCAGTCAGACTAGTCTTGGCGAGCAGTACTTC. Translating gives CASSQTSLGEQYF.

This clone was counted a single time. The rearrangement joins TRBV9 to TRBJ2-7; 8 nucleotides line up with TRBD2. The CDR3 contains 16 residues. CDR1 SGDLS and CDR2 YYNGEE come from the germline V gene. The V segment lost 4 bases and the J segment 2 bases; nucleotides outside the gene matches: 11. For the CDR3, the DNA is TGTGCCAGCAGCCCCCAACTAGCGGCCGGCGCCTACGAGCAGTACTTC. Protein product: CASSPQLAAGAYEQYF.

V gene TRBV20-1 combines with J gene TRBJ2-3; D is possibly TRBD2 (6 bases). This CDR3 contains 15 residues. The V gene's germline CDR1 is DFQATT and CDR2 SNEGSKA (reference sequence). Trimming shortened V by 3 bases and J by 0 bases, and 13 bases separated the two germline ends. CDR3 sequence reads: CSASGDSTSTDTQYF. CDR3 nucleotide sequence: TGCAGTGCTAGTGGGGACTCGACTAGCACAGATACGCAGTATTTT.